Below, 26 T cell receptor beta chains from the same sample are listed, as sequenced in a study of OX40 agonist ivuxolimab in advanced cancers. Assay used: immunoSEQ multiplex PCR; TCRdb lists only in-frame clones, some missing. Of roughly 67,000 clones detected, around 92% appear once; the ten largest clones hold around 15%. The input for sequencing was CD4+ or CD8+ T cells sorted from blood, taken in a trial of the OX40 agonist ivuxolimab. The receptors here all came from an adult with an advanced solid tumor such as melanoma, head and neck, liver or kidney cancer.

The J gene is TRBJ2-7, the V gene TRBV27, with 8 bases lining up with TRBD2. The CDR3 consists of 17 residues. Trimming took 1 base from V and 3 from J; bases not matched to a gene: 11. Germline V gene lookup returns CDR1 MNHEY and CDR2 SMNVEV (reference sequence). The CDR3, as DNA: TGTGCCAGCAGTTTATGGGGCCCCGGCGGGGGGCTCTACGAGCAGTACTTC. Amino acid sequence: CASSLWGPGGGLYEQYF.

J is TRBJ1-4 and V is TRBV25-1; TRBD1 matches 7 bases. Looked up from germline, CDR1 is MGHDK and CDR2 is SYGVNS. The CDR3 covers 15 residues. Trimming took 1 base from V and 7 from J; bases not matched to a gene: 6. CDR3 sequence (DNA): TGTGCCAGCAGTGAATTACAGGGGTATGGTGAAAAACTGTTTTTT. Translated: CASSELQGYGEKLFF. Supplemented by reference TRBV25-1 and TRBJ1-4, the full variable domain reads EADIYQTPRYLVIGTGKKITLECSQTMGHDKMYWYQQDPGMELHLIHYSYGVNSTEKGDLSSESTVSRIRTEHFPLTLESARPSHTSQYLCASSELQGYGEKLFFGSGTQLSVL.

V usage is TRBV9 and J usage is TRBJ2-7; 9 nucleotides line up with TRBD1. Germline values: CDR1 SGDLS, CDR2 YYNGEE. The CDR3 runs to 14 residues. J lost 4 bases, V lost 2 bases, and 4 bases had no gene match. The chain's CDR3 is CASSVGQGRYEQYF. The DNA of the CDR3 is TGTGCCAGCAGCGTGGGACAGGGTCGATACGAGCAGTACTTC.

CDR3 in amino acids: CASSLVMKRNTGELFF. As DNA, the CDR3 is TGTGCCAGCAGCTTGGTGATGAAACGGAACACCGGGGAGCTGTTTTTT. The rearrangement links TRBV7-9 to TRBJ2-2; no definite D call. In germline, CDR1 is SEHNR, CDR2 FQNEAQ (reference sequence). The CDR3 is made up of 16 amino acids. V lost 3 bases and J 1 base, leaving 12 bases between the germline ends.

The J gene is TRBJ1-2, the V gene TRBV7-9; D gene ambiguous. Germline values: CDR1 SEHNR, CDR2 FQNEAQ (reference sequence). The V gene lost 3 bases and the J gene lost 0 bases, with 8 bases spanning the gap. This CDR3 has 14 residues. The CDR3 DNA sequence: TGTGCCAGCAGCTTGGAGGGTGCTAACTATGGCTACACCTTC. Its protein is CASSLEGANYGYTF.

The chain combines TRBV18 with TRBJ2-7; TRBD2 agrees at 13 bases. J was trimmed by 3 bases and V by 1 base; bases with no gene match: 15. The CDR3 consists of 20 residues. Germline V CDR1 and CDR2: KGHSH, LQKENI. The CDR3 DNA is TGTGCCAGCTCACCACGCCCGGGAAGTACTAGCGGGAGGGCCTTCTACGAGCAGTACTTC. It codes for CASSPRPGSTSGRAFYEQYF.

V usage is TRBV4-1 and J usage is TRBJ2-7; TRBD1 matches 7 bases. This CDR3 contains 13 residues. Germline CDR1 MGHRA, CDR2 YSYEKL. Unmatched junction bases numbered 0, after V lost 4 bases and J lost 0 bases. The CDR3, as DNA: TGCGCCAGCAGCCGGGACAGCTCCTACGAGCAGTACTTC. The encoded protein is CASSRDSSYEQYF.

This chain links TRBV9 with TRBJ2-2; 7 nucleotides agree with TRBD2. CDR1 is SGDLS, CDR2 YYNGEE, per germline. This CDR3 has 16 residues. V trimming: 0 bases; J trimming: 1 base; junction bases outside the gene matches: 3. The CDR3 region is CASSVVASGNTGELFF. The CDR3 region has the DNA TGTGCCAGCAGCGTAGTAGCTAGCGGGAACACCGGGGAGCTGTTTTTT. The whole variable domain, filled in from reference TRBV9 and TRBJ2-2, reads DSGVTQTPKHLITATGQRVTLRCSPRSGDLSVYWYQQSLDQGLQFLIQYYNGEERAKGNILERFSAQQFPDLHSELNLSSLELGDSALYFCASSVVASGNTGELFFGEGSRLTVL.

The CDR3 bases are TGTGCCAGCAGCCCCCCGTCCGGACCTCCTGGGGGGTATGGCTACACCTTC. It codes for CASSPPSGPPGGYGYTF. The V call is TRBV9, the J call TRBJ1-2, with D possibly matching TRBD1 (5 bases). Trimming removed 4 bases at V and 5 bases at J, with 24 bases between. CDR1 and CDR2 from the germline V gene are SGDLS and YYNGEE. The CDR3 totals 17 residues.

The rearrangement uses TRBV9 and TRBJ2-7; TRBD1 is a possible D gene (6 bases). The V gene's germline CDR1 is SGDLS and CDR2 YYNGEE. The CDR3 has 14 residues. V was cut by 3 bases and J by 2 bases, with 12 bases left in between. The CDR3 reads CASSAQGGTYEQYF. The CDR3 DNA reads as TGTGCCAGCAGCGCGCAAGGGGGAACCTACGAGCAGTACTTC.

The chain couples TRBV13 to TRBJ2-7; 8 bases map to TRBD2. The CDR3 extends over 13 amino acids. The germline V gene encodes CDR1 PRHDT and CDR2 FYEKMQ (reference sequence). The ends lost 3 bases at V and 2 bases at J; junction bases unmatched: 0. The CDR3 loop reads CASSLRGAYEQYF. In DNA form, the CDR3 reads TGTGCCAGCAGCTTGCGGGGGGCCTACGAGCAGTACTTC.

This chain joins TRBV4-2 and TRBJ2-5; 12 bases map to TRBD2. J was trimmed by 5 bases and V by 1 base; bases with no gene match: 11. The V gene's germline CDR1 is LGHNA and CDR2 YNFKEQ. The CDR3 has 18 residues. The CDR3 here is CASSQVETSGRPGETQYF. DNA of the CDR3: TGTGCCAGCAGCCAAGTGGAAACTAGCGGGAGGCCCGGGGAGACCCAGTACTTC.

V and J are TRBV7-3 and TRBJ2-5, with a possible D match to TRBD2 (6 bases). The CDR3 spans 14 residues. Germline-derived CDR1 and CDR2 are SGHTA and FQGTGA. V dropped 5 bases and J dropped 0 bases, with 10 bases sitting between them. The CDR3 coding sequence is TGTGCCAGCAGCCCCAGCGGGTACCAAGAGACCCAGTACTTC. Translation: CASSPSGYQETQYF.

The chain recombines TRBV9 with TRBJ2-2; D remains ambiguous. The germline V gene encodes CDR1 SGDLS and CDR2 YYNGEE. V dropped 3 bases and J dropped 0 bases, with 3 bases sitting between them. The CDR3 spans 13 residues. CDR3 amino acids: CASSAANTGELFF. DNA of the CDR3: TGTGCCAGCAGCGCCGCGAACACCGGGGAGCTGTTTTTT.

This chain connects TRBV9 to TRBJ2-3; either TRBD1 or TRBD2 may fit D (5 bases each). The length of the CDR3 is 17 residues. Germline V gives CDR1 SGDLS, CDR2 YYNGEE. The ends were cut back, 4 bases at V and 0 bases at J, with 18 bases in the middle. CDR3 sequence: CASSPWDRTTSTDTQYF. The CDR3 DNA reads as TGTGCCAGCAGCCCGTGGGACCGCACCACTAGCACAGATACGCAGTATTTT.

The chain has TRBV5-4 and TRBJ2-3; D tentatively reads TRBD1 or TRBD2 (5 bases each). This CDR3 is built from 16 residues. V was trimmed by 0 bases and J by 0 bases, leaving 11 bases between them. Germline-derived CDR1 and CDR2 are SGHNT and YYREEE (reference sequence). CDR3 coding DNA: TGTGCCAGCAGCTTGGTGGGGGAGCCGAGCACAGATACGCAGTATTTT. Translated: CASSLVGEPSTDTQYF.

This clone was recorded once. The germline gene is not matched at one end of the junction; a read error may be the cause. The V call is TRBV13, the J call TRBJ2-1, with TRBD2 as a possible D gene (5 bases). Germline V lookup: CDR1 PRHDT, CDR2 FYEKMQ (reference sequence). The CDR3 consists of 19 residues. The CDR3 sequence is CASSLGPKARGNIYDEQFF. In nucleotides, the CDR3 is TGTGCCAGCAGCTTAGGCCCTAAAGCGAGAGGGAATATCTACGATGAGCAGTTCTTC.

The rearrangement uses TRBV7-9 and TRBJ2-7, with 13 bases identical to TRBD2. V dropped 5 bases and J dropped 7; count of bases not matched to a gene: 5. Germline CDR1 and CDR2: SEHNR and FQNEAQ (reference sequence). This CDR3 region has 14 residues. For the CDR3, the DNA is TGTGCCAGCAGCCCGACTAGCGGGGGGTTTGAGCAGTACTTC. It codes for CASSPTSGGFEQYF. Filled out from reference TRBV7-9 and TRBJ2-7, the complete variable domain reads DTGVSQNPRHKITKRGQNVTFRCDPISEHNRLYWYRQTLGQGPEFLTYFQNEAQLEKSRLLSDRFSAERPKGSFSTLEIQRTEQGDSAMYLCASSPTSGGFEQYFGPGTRLTVT.

The chain recombines TRBV25-1 with TRBJ1-1; 9 bases align to TRBD1. The CDR3 covers 14 residues. CDR1 and CDR2 (germline): MGHDK, SYGVNS. Losses at the gene ends were 5 bases for V and 4 bases for J; bases not matched to a gene: 5. The DNA of the CDR3 is TGTGCCAGCAGTAACAGGGGGCAGAGCACTGAAGCTTTCTTT. Encoded protein: CASSNRGQSTEAFF.

The chain is built from TRBV19 and TRBJ2-7, with a weak D call TRBD2 (7 bases). Germline V gives CDR1 LNHDA, CDR2 SQIVND (reference sequence). The V end lost 5 bases, the J end lost 6 bases, and 14 bases lay between the germline ends. The CDR3 sequence is 13 residues long. The CDR3 coding sequence is TGTGCCAGTAGTCCCCGGGGGGCGCCCGAGCAGTACTTC. Translating it yields CASSPRGAPEQYF.

The J gene is TRBJ2-7, the V gene TRBV27, with TRBD1 identical over 8 bases. The junction had 9 bases not matched to a gene; V was cut back by 5 bases and J by 3 bases. Looked up from germline, CDR1 is MNHEY and CDR2 is SMNVEV (reference sequence). There are 15 residues in the CDR3. For the CDR3, the DNA is TGTGCCAGCAGTGAATCTGGGACAGGTTTCTACGAGCAGTACTTC. Protein: CASSESGTGFYEQYF.

The chain employs TRBV12-5 and TRBJ1-2, with no clear D. V was shortened by 1 base and J by 4 bases, with 13 bases between the two germline ends. The CDR3 is 15 amino acids. In germline, CDR1 is LGHNT, CDR2 FRNRAP. CDR3: CASGLAQPDIYGYTF. The CDR3 bases are TGTGCTAGTGGTTTGGCGCAACCCGACATCTATGGCTACACCTTC.

V gene TRBV5-8 combines with J gene TRBJ1-5, with D unresolved. CDR3 length: 15 residues. Germline assignment: CDR1 SGHTS and CDR2 YDEGEE. Trimming removed 0 bases from V and 0 bases from J, with 7 bases in between. The CDR3 reads CASSLAAVSNQPQHF. CDR3 nucleotides: TGTGCCAGCAGCTTGGCCGCGGTTAGCAATCAGCCCCAGCATTTT. Looking up the rest from reference TRBV5-8 and TRBJ1-5 gives the full variable domain: EAGVTQSPTHLIKTRGQQATLRCSPISGHTSVYWYQQALGLGLQFLLWYDEGEERNRGNFPPRFSGRQFPNYSSELNVNALELEDSALYLCASSLAAVSNQPQHFGDGTRLSIL.

The V and J genes are TRBV11-1 and TRBJ2-5; D may be TRBD1 or TRBD2 (5 bases each). Trimming pared 5 bases from V and 2 bases from J, leaving 15 bases between. Germline V lookup: CDR1 SGHAT, CDR2 FQDESV (reference sequence). This CDR3 region has 15 residues. CDR3 in amino acids: CASSPGTVTQETQYF. The CDR3 DNA is TGTGCCAGCAGCCCGGGGACGGTTACGCAAGAGACCCAGTACTTC.

The rearrangement joins TRBV4-1 to TRBJ2-2, with D perhaps assigned TRBD1 or TRBD2 (5 bases each). CDR1 and CDR2 from the germline V gene are MGHRA and YSYEKL. Trimming took 8 bases from V and 4 from J, leaving 8 bases between them. The CDR3 covers 12 residues. The CDR3 DNA reads TGCGCCAGCGGGGGTCTCACCGGGGAGCTGTTTTTT. This encodes CASGGLTGELFF.

In this sample, this clone turned up once. The rearrangement joins TRBV2 to TRBJ2-2, with 8 bases identical to TRBD1. The V gene's germline CDR1 is SNHLY and CDR2 FYNNEI. V gave up 6 bases and J gave up 7 bases; unmatched junction bases: 10. The CDR3 is made up of 15 amino acids. CDR3 amino acids: CASSLIRGLSGELFF. The CDR3 region has the DNA TGTGCCAGCAGCCTGATCAGGGGGCTTAGCGGGGAGCTGTTTTTT.